Shown below are 29 T cell receptor beta chains from a single sample sequenced in a study of T cell responses to AZD1222 COVID-19 vaccine. Produced via immunoSEQ multiplex PCR; TCRdb's table is partial and in-frame only. The sample has around 140,000 clones, more than 80% seen once. Sequencing was performed on peripheral blood, taken on day 0 of MenACWY control vaccination. These receptors came from an adult in good health.

The rearrangement links TRBV7-7 to TRBJ2-5, with D possibly matching TRBD2 (6 bases). The CDR3 is 15 amino acids. CDR1 and CDR2 from the germline V gene are SSHAT and FNYEAQ (reference sequence). V was pared by 5 bases and J by 2 bases, with 15 bases between. The CDR3 reads CASSATTGGQETQYF. CDR3 bases: TGTGCCAGCAGCGCAACAACAGGAGGGCAAGAGACCCAGTACTTC.

The chain uses TRBV30 and TRBJ2-4; a weak D match, TRBD2 (6 bases). Germline V gene lookup returns CDR1 GTSNPN and CDR2 SVGIG (reference sequence). CDR3 length: 16 amino acids. Trimming removed 2 bases at V and 4 bases at J, with 18 bases between. CDR3 loop: CAWSPVKAGGKNIQYF. The DNA of the CDR3 is TGTGCCTGGAGTCCGGTTAAAGCCGGAGGGAAAAACATTCAGTACTTC.

This CDR3 reads CASSGGARQSRTAYNEQFF. The CDR3 DNA is TGTGCCAGCAGCGGGGGGGCCAGACAGTCCCGTACGGCCTACAATGAGCAGTTCTTC. J is TRBJ2-1 and V is TRBV5-4, with TRBD2 as a possible D gene (7 bases). Trimming removed 4 bases from V and 2 bases from J, with 25 bases in between. Per germline, CDR1 SGHNT and CDR2 YYREEE (reference sequence). The CDR3 is made up of 19 amino acids.

This clone occurred once. The chain is built from TRBV7-2 and TRBJ2-1; D gene ambiguous. V was pared by 1 base and J by 4 bases, with 11 bases between. Germline V CDR1 and CDR2: SGHTA, FQGNSA. This CDR3 comprises 15 residues. CDR3 residues: CASSLEKGRYNEQFF. The CDR3 DNA reads as TGTGCCAGCAGCTTAGAAAAGGGTCGATACAATGAGCAGTTCTTC.

This clone is a singleton in its sample. V gene TRBV30 combines with J gene TRBJ2-1; possibly TRBD1 or TRBD2 for D (5 bases each). The germline CDR1 and CDR2 sequences are GTSNPN and SVGIG (reference sequence). Trimming took off 4 bases at V and 8 bases at J, with 15 bases between the two ends. The CDR3 spans 13 residues. The CDR3 here is CAWTTGAWDEQFF. The CDR3, as DNA: TGTGCCTGGACGACCGGGGCTTGGGATGAGCAGTTCTTC.

V and J are TRBV5-8 and TRBJ2-2, with D possibly matching TRBD2 (6 bases). The CDR3 extends over 16 amino acids. V lost 4 bases and J lost 1, with 14 bases in between. Germline V gene sequence: CDR1 SGHTS, CDR2 YDEGEE. The CDR3: CASSRGTFWNTGELFF. CDR3 DNA: TGTGCCAGCAGCCGGGGGACTTTTTGGAACACCGGGGAGCTGTTTTTT. Full variable domain (remainder filled in from reference TRBV5-8 and TRBJ2-2): EAGVTQSPTHLIKTRGQQATLRCSPISGHTSVYWYQQALGLGLQFLLWYDEGEERNRGNFPPRFSGRQFPNYSSELNVNALELEDSALYLCASSRGTFWNTGELFFGEGSRLTVL.

The chain combines TRBV5-1 with TRBJ1-4; D not resolved. The CDR3 totals 12 residues. Per germline, CDR1 SGHRS and CDR2 YFSETQ. The V gene lost 3 bases and the J gene lost 7 bases, with 7 bases spanning the gap. CDR3 in DNA: TGCGCCAGCAGCTATGAAGGTGAAAAACTGTTTTTT. Its protein product is CASSYEGEKLFF.

Only one count was recorded for this clone. The chain uses TRBV7-3 and TRBJ2-1, with D maybe TRBD1 (5 bases). The CDR3 totals 13 residues. The germline gives CDR1 SGHTA, CDR2 FQGTGA. V was trimmed by 5 bases and J by 7 bases, leaving 12 bases between them. CDR3 DNA: TGTGCCAGCAGCCCTACGGCAGGGAATGAGCAGTTCTTC. It yields the protein CASSPTAGNEQFF.

Concerning this clone: Other DNA sequences within the sample encode an identical CDR3. The CDR3 DNA reads as TGCGCCAGCAGCTTGGTAGCAGGGCCGAACACTGAAGCTTTCTTT. Protein product: CASSLVAGPNTEAFF. The chain employs TRBV5-1 and TRBJ1-1, with D perhaps matching TRBD1 (5 bases). Germline values: CDR1 SGHRS, CDR2 YFSETQ. The CDR3 loop spans 15 amino acids. V lost 0 bases and J 1 base, leaving 10 bases between the germline ends.

The CDR3: CASSIDGGGTSYGYTF. The CDR3 DNA follows: TGTGCCAGTAGTATAGACGGCGGAGGGACAAGCTATGGCTACACCTTC. This chain connects TRBV19 to TRBJ1-2; TRBD1 is a possible D gene (6 bases). This CDR3 spans 16 amino acids. In germline, CDR1 is LNHDA, CDR2 SQIVND (reference sequence). The V and J ends lost 0 bases and 4 bases respectively, with 15 bases between them.

The chain links TRBV2 to TRBJ1-1; no firm D call. Between the trimmed V and J ends, which lost 2 bases and 1 base, there was a span of 8 bases. This CDR3 contains 14 residues. The germline V gene encodes CDR1 SNHLY and CDR2 FYNNEI. The CDR3 region is CASSELTGNTEAFF. Here the CDR3 DNA reads TGTGCCAGCAGTGAATTGACGGGGAACACTGAAGCTTTCTTT.

This clone was counted once. J is TRBJ1-5 and V is TRBV11-2; TRBD1 agrees at 9 bases. Trimming removed 6 bases from V and 7 bases from J; junction bases left unmatched: 10. This CDR3 region has 15 residues. CDR1 SGHAT and CDR2 FQNNGV come from the germline V gene. The CDR3 DNA reads as TGTGCCAGCAGTCCGGGGGACAGGGTCGGCCAGCCCCAGCATTTT. Residues: CASSPGDRVGQPQHF.

The V gene is TRBV6-5, the J gene TRBJ2-1, with a possible D match to TRBD1 (6 bases). The CDR3 is made up of 12 amino acids. Germline loops: CDR1 MNHEY, CDR2 SVGAGI. V lost 2 bases and J lost 10, with 9 bases in between. DNA for the CDR3: TGTGCCAGCAGTTACCCCGGGACAGAGCAGTTCTTC. It encodes CASSYPGTEQFF.

This clone was seen once. The chain recombines TRBV6-1 with TRBJ1-2; D remains ambiguous. The CDR3 loop spans 16 amino acids. V gave up 2 bases and J gave up 2 bases, with 15 bases separating them. Germline V gene sequence: CDR1 MNHNS, CDR2 SASEGT. The DNA of the CDR3 is TGTGCCAGCAGTGAAATTGTGGACCGAGGAAACTATGGCTACACCTTC. This sequence encodes CASSEIVDRGNYGYTF.

V gene TRBV3-1 (or the pseudogene TRBV3-2) combines with J gene TRBJ1-2, with D perhaps TRBD1 (5 bases). The germline V gene has CDR1 LGHDT and CDR2 YNNKEL (reference sequence). This CDR3 spans 16 amino acids. V was shortened by 0 bases and J by 4 bases, with 15 bases between the two germline ends. The chain's CDR3 is CASSQDLLGGSYGYTF. For the CDR3, the DNA is TGTGCCAGCAGCCAAGATTTGTTGGGGGGAAGCTATGGCTACACCTTC.

This chain joins TRBV6-2 or TRBV6-3 and TRBJ1-1, with 7 bases aligning to TRBD1. Germline loops: CDR1 MNHEY, CDR2 SVGEGT. Trimming took 6 bases from V and 4 from J; bases not matched to a gene: 14. The CDR3 totals 16 residues. The CDR3 reads CASSPTDRVGSTEAFF. CDR3 bases: TGTGCCAGCAGCCCAACCGACAGGGTGGGGAGCACTGAAGCTTTCTTT.

The V gene is TRBV10-3, the J gene TRBJ1-2; perhaps TRBD1 as D (5 bases). The germline V gene has CDR1 ENHRY and CDR2 SYGVKD. The CDR3 has 14 amino acids. Trimming removed 6 bases from V and 4 bases from J, with 15 bases in between. The CDR3 sequence is CAISLGPIFYGYTF. In DNA form, the CDR3 reads TGTGCCATCAGCCTGGGACCAATTTTCTATGGCTACACCTTC.

The J gene is TRBJ1-1, the V gene TRBV6-4; no clear D. The CDR3 covers 13 residues. Germline V gene lookup returns CDR1 MRHNA and CDR2 SNTAGT. Trimming cost V 5 bases and J 1 base, with 8 bases left between them. The CDR3 loop is CASSKVWNTEAFF. Here the CDR3 DNA reads TGTGCCAGCAGTAAAGTTTGGAACACTGAAGCTTTCTTT.

The rearrangement uses TRBV4-2 and TRBJ2-1; 10 bases are shared with TRBD2. The CDR3 loop spans 20 amino acids. Germline CDR1 is LGHNA and CDR2 is YNFKEQ. The J segment lost 5 bases and the V segment lost 3 bases, leaving 19 bases of the junction unmatched. The CDR3 DNA reads TGTGCCAGCAGCCAGGACGGGAGGCGGGTAGCGGGGGGACGAAACAATGAGCAGTTCTTC. Translation gives CASSQDGRRVAGGRNNEQFF.

The rearrangement links TRBV24-1 to TRBJ2-2, with 12 bases matching TRBD2. Germline lookup yields CDR1 KGHDR and CDR2 SFDVKD. J gave up 6 bases and V 9 bases, and 10 bases lay outside the gene matches. The CDR3 loop spans 16 amino acids. The DNA for the CDR3 is TGTGCCACCCAGGCCGATCTAGCGGGGGGGCCCGGGGAGCTGTTTTTT. Its protein is CATQADLAGGPGELFF.

The J gene is TRBJ2-1, the V gene TRBV5-1; D remains unclear. V was clipped by 4 bases and J by 5 bases, with 10 bases between them. CDR1 is SGHRS and CDR2 is YFSETQ in the germline V gene. This CDR3 region has 13 residues. The CDR3 nucleotides are TGCGCCAGCAGCGAGATGGCCAACAATGAGCAGTTCTTC. Residues: CASSEMANNEQFF. The full variable domain, rest sourced from reference TRBV5-1 and TRBJ2-1, is KAGVTQTPRYLIKTRGQQVTLSCSPISGHRSVSWYQQTPGQGLQFLFEYFSETQRNKGNFPGRFSGRQFSNSRSEMNVSTLELGDSALYLCASSEMANNEQFFGPGTRLTVL.

The chain carries TRBV12-5 and TRBJ2-3, with TRBD2 matching 10 bases. Per the germline V gene, CDR1 is LGHNT and CDR2 is FRNRAP. V lost 1 base to trimming and J lost 2 bases; unmatched junction nucleotides: 6. The CDR3 sequence is 17 residues long. CDR3 sequence (DNA): TGTGCTAGTGGTTTGGCCCAACTAGCGGGGCCCACAGATACGCAGTATTTT. Amino acid sequence: CASGLAQLAGPTDTQYF.

The chain carries TRBV5-6 and TRBJ1-2, with D possibly matching TRBD1 (6 bases). CDR3 length: 14 residues. Germline V lookup: CDR1 SGHDT, CDR2 YYEEEE. V shed 4 bases and J shed 4 bases, with 14 bases lying between them. The CDR3 coding sequence is TGTGCCAGCAGCATCCTTGGGACAACCTATGGCTACACCTTC. Its translation: CASSILGTTYGYTF.

This chain joins TRBV11-2 and TRBJ2-5, with TRBD1 identical over 10 bases. Germline lookup yields CDR1 SGHAT and CDR2 FQNNGV. The V and J ends lost 4 bases and 1 base, in that order; junction bases with no gene match: 9. The CDR3 spans 17 residues. For the CDR3, the DNA is TGTGCCAGCAGCTCAATCGGGACAGGGGACTTCCAAGAGACCCAGTACTTC. It specifies CASSSIGTGDFQETQYF.

This clone appeared a few times. The chain has TRBV11-2 and TRBJ1-3; D gene ambiguous. CDR1 and CDR2 (germline): SGHAT, FQNNGV. This CDR3 is built from 14 residues. V was shortened by 4 bases and J by 0 bases, with 7 bases between the two germline ends. The CDR3 reads CASSSINSGNTIYF. In DNA, the CDR3 is TGTGCCAGCAGCTCTATAAACTCTGGAAACACCATATATTTT.

The rearrangement joins TRBV4-2 to TRBJ2-1, with 7 bases that match TRBD2. The CDR3 spans 16 residues. With V trimmed by 0 bases and J by 3 bases, 5 bases remained unmatched. Germline CDR1 is LGHNA and CDR2 is YNFKEQ. CDR3 sequence reads: CASSQDWREGYNEQFF. CDR3 nucleotide sequence: TGTGCCAGCAGCCAAGATTGGAGGGAGGGCTACAATGAGCAGTTCTTC.

This clone was seen once. The rearrangement links TRBV5-6 to TRBJ2-2, with a possible D match to TRBD2 (5 bases). Per the germline V gene, CDR1 is SGHDT and CDR2 is YYEEEE. The ends were cut back, 4 bases at V and 4 bases at J, with 11 bases in the middle. This CDR3 spans 14 amino acids. Here the CDR3 DNA reads TGTGCCAGCAGCCTAGCCCCGACCACCGGGGAGCTGTTTTTT. Amino acids: CASSLAPTTGELFF.

V gene TRBV6-5 combines with J gene TRBJ2-7; a possible D gene is TRBD1 (6 bases). The ends were cut back, 5 bases at V and 2 bases at J, with 13 bases in the middle. The CDR3 totals 14 residues. Germline loops: CDR1 MNHEY, CDR2 SVGAGI. CDR3 in amino acids: CASSRQGMPYEQYF. The CDR3 DNA reads TGTGCCAGCAGTCGCCAGGGGATGCCCTACGAGCAGTACTTC.

The V call is TRBV4-1, the J call TRBJ1-1, with D possibly matching TRBD1 (6 bases). The ends were cut back, 1 base at V and 1 base at J, with 19 bases in the middle. The CDR3 is made up of 18 amino acids. CDR1 and CDR2 from the germline V gene are MGHRA and YSYEKL. The CDR3 spells CASSQGTQAQGKNTEAFF. Written as DNA, the CDR3 is TGCGCCAGCAGCCAAGGTACCCAGGCTCAGGGGAAGAACACTGAAGCTTTCTTT.